The 30 T cell receptor beta chains in this list originate from one sample, sequenced in a study of blood T cell repertoires in COVID-19. Using immunoSEQ multiplex PCR, the repertoire was profiled, and TCRdb retains in-frame clones only, with some absent. The profile shows around 50,000 clones, around 89% of them singletons. The material sequenced was peripheral blood. Receptor source: a man between 60 and 75 years old with acute or convalescent COVID-19.

The genes are TRBV10-3 and TRBJ1-5, with 7 bases matching TRBD1. The CDR3 loop spans 15 amino acids. The J segment lost 2 bases and the V segment lost 2 bases, leaving 3 bases of the junction unmatched. Per germline, CDR1 ENHRY and CDR2 SYGVKD. The CDR3 DNA reads as TGTGCCATCAGTGAGAGGCAGGGGGGCAATCAGCCCCAGCATTTT. This translates into CAISERQGGNQPQHF.

The chain combines TRBV19 with TRBJ2-5, with 8 bases lining up with TRBD2. CDR1 is LNHDA, CDR2 SQIVND, per germline (reference sequence). Trimming cost V 0 bases and J 5 bases; bases outside gene matches: 14. The CDR3 runs to 18 residues. This chain's CDR3 is CASSIDNQREMGRETQYF. The CDR3 DNA reads as TGTGCCAGTAGTATAGATAACCAGCGGGAGATGGGACGGGAGACCCAGTACTTC.

The genes are TRBV4-2 and TRBJ2-3; 7 nucleotides agree with TRBD2. This CDR3 comprises 15 residues. The germline V gene encodes CDR1 LGHNA and CDR2 YNFKEQ. The J segment lost 2 bases and the V segment lost 3 bases, leaving 5 bases of the junction unmatched. CDR3 region: CASSQILAVTDTQYF. CDR3 bases: TGTGCCAGCAGCCAGATCCTAGCGGTCACAGATACGCAGTATTTT.

This chain joins TRBV11-3 and TRBJ2-7, with D perhaps matching TRBD1 (6 bases). CDR1 SGHNT and CDR2 YENEEA come from the germline V gene. V lost 5 bases to trimming and J lost 2 bases, with 16 bases between them. This CDR3 spans 15 amino acids. The DNA for the CDR3 is TGTGCCAGCAGCCTTGACACAGGGCATACCTACGAGCAGTACTTC. This gives the protein CASSLDTGHTYEQYF. Combining the CDR3 with reference TRBV11-3 and TRBJ2-7 gives the whole variable domain EAGVVQSPRYKIIEKKQPVAFWCNPISGHNTLYWYLQNLGQGPELLIRYENEEAVDDSQLPKDRFSAERLKGVDSTLKIQPAELGDSAVYLCASSLDTGHTYEQYFGPGTRLTVT.

The rearrangement uses TRBV30 and TRBJ1-3; possible D gene TRBD1, 6 bases. Looked up from germline, CDR1 is GTSNPN and CDR2 is SVGIG (reference sequence). The germline V and J ends were trimmed by 1 base and 6 bases, with 10 bases remaining between them. The CDR3 has 13 amino acids. Here the CDR3 reads CAWSAGEENTIYF. The DNA of the CDR3 is TGTGCCTGGAGTGCAGGGGAAGAAAACACCATATATTTT.

Here the CDR3 reads CASSGTSGRNNEQFF. The CDR3 bases are TGTGCCAGCAGCGGCACTAGCGGCCGCAACAATGAGCAGTTCTTC. J is TRBJ2-1 and V is TRBV7-2, with 8 bases lining up with TRBD2. After removal of 5 bases from V and 5 bases from J, the junction contained 8 bases not matched to a gene. Per the germline V gene, CDR1 is SGHTA and CDR2 is FQGNSA. This CDR3 is 15 amino acids long.

The gene calls are TRBV14 and TRBJ1-1; D unclear. The germline gives CDR1 SGHDN, CDR2 FVKESK. The CDR3 sequence is 14 residues long. Between the trimmed V and J ends, which lost 0 bases and 9 bases, there was a span of 14 bases. Here the CDR3 DNA reads TGTGCCAGCAGCCAAGAGGCGGGGAGGGCCCAAGCTTTCTTT. Translated: CASSQEAGRAQAFF.

The rearrangement joins TRBV7-3 to TRBJ2-3, with TRBD2 matching 13 bases. The J segment lost 4 bases and the V segment lost 5 bases, leaving 3 bases of the junction unmatched. The CDR3 is 15 residues long. Germline CDR1 and CDR2: SGHTA and FQGTGA. This CDR3 is CASSPTSGGADTQYF. As DNA, the CDR3 is TGTGCCAGCAGCCCCACTAGCGGGGGGGCAGATACGCAGTATTTT.

CDR3 nucleotide sequence: TGTGCCAGCAGCTCCGGGACTAGCGGGATTTCAGATACGCAGTATTTT. Its protein product is CASSSGTSGISDTQYF. The V gene is TRBV7-8, the J gene TRBJ2-3; TRBD2 matches at 13 bases. Per germline, CDR1 SGHVS and CDR2 FQNEAQ. V trimming: 4 bases; J trimming: 4 bases; junction bases outside the gene matches: 5. This CDR3 region has 16 residues. Together with reference TRBV7-8 and TRBJ2-3, the CDR3 gives the full variable domain: GAGVSQSPRYKVAKRGQDVALRCDPISGHVSLFWYQQALGQGPEFLTYFQNEAQLDKSGLPSDRFFAERPEGSVSTLKIQRTQQEDSAVYLCASSSGTSGISDTQYFGPGTRLTVL.

The rearrangement uses TRBV24-1 and TRBJ2-7; D might be TRBD2 (6 bases). This CDR3 has 13 amino acids. V was clipped by 5 bases and J by 7 bases, with 14 bases between them. Germline lookup yields CDR1 KGHDR and CDR2 SFDVKD. The CDR3 spells CATSVAAVGEQYF. Here the CDR3 DNA reads TGTGCCACCAGTGTAGCGGCGGTCGGTGAGCAGTACTTC.

The chain uses TRBV4-1 and TRBJ2-3; possibly TRBD2 for D (6 bases). Germline V CDR1 and CDR2: MGHRA, YSYEKL. There are 16 residues in the CDR3. V was clipped by 1 base and J by 0 bases, with 11 bases between them. CDR3 amino acids: CASSQGGGISTDTQYF. The DNA of the CDR3 is TGCGCCAGCAGCCAAGGTGGAGGGATAAGCACAGATACGCAGTATTTT.

A few counts support this clone. Other DNA sequences in this sample translate to the same CDR3. The gene calls are TRBV5-4 and TRBJ2-5; 11 bases map to TRBD1. After removal of 4 bases from V and 1 base from J, the junction contained 3 bases not matched to a gene. This CDR3 has 15 amino acids. Germline loops: CDR1 SGHNT, CDR2 YYREEE (reference sequence). The CDR3 reads CASSPDRGRQETQYF. As DNA, the CDR3 is TGTGCCAGCAGCCCGGACAGGGGGCGCCAAGAGACCCAGTACTTC.

V and J are TRBV7-9 and TRBJ2-1, with D perhaps matching TRBD2 (5 bases). The germline gives CDR1 SEHNR, CDR2 FQNEAQ (reference sequence). Trimming took off 5 bases at V and 2 bases at J, with 13 bases between the two ends. The CDR3 runs 15 residues. The CDR3 loop is CASSPRGITYNEQFF. In DNA, the CDR3 is TGTGCCAGCAGCCCTCGAGGGATCACCTACAATGAGCAGTTCTTC.

V is TRBV5-1 and J is TRBJ2-5; TRBD2 is a possible D gene (5 bases). Germline CDR1 SGHRS, CDR2 YFSETQ. V dropped 3 bases and J dropped 6 bases, with 15 bases sitting between them. This CDR3 is 14 amino acids long. The CDR3 DNA reads TGCGCCAGCAGCTCCGGGATGGATCGGCAGACCCAGTACTTC. This encodes CASSSGMDRQTQYF. Using reference TRBV5-1 and TRBJ2-5 for the parts outside the CDR3, the full variable domain is KAGVTQTPRYLIKTRGQQVTLSCSPISGHRSVSWYQQTPGQGLQFLFEYFSETQRNKGNFPGRFSGRQFSNSRSEMNVSTLELGDSALYLCASSSGMDRQTQYFGPGTRLLVL.

The gene calls are TRBV7-3 and TRBJ2-2; tentative D call: TRBD2 (6 bases). Germline lookup yields CDR1 SGHTA and CDR2 FQGTGA. V was clipped by 2 bases and J by 5 bases, with 15 bases between them. The CDR3 covers 16 residues. CDR3 amino acids: CASSLRHGSITGELFF. CDR3 nucleotide sequence: TGTGCCAGCAGCTTACGACACGGGAGTATTACCGGGGAGCTGTTTTTT.

This clone is deemed medium-sized. This chain connects TRBV2 to TRBJ2-5, with 11 nucleotides matching TRBD1. The CDR3 sequence is 14 residues long. The germline V gene has CDR1 SNHLY and CDR2 FYNNEI. V shed 5 bases and J 5 bases; nucleotides not matched to a gene: 4. CDR3 DNA sequence: TGTGCCAGCAGTACGGACAGGGGGCGGGAGACCCAGTACTTC. Its protein is CASSTDRGRETQYF.

The chain is built from TRBV5-6 and TRBJ1-3; D is unclear. Trimming left V 1 base short and J 5 bases short, with 10 bases between. The CDR3 length is 14 residues. Germline lookup yields CDR1 SGHDT and CDR2 YYEEEE. CDR3 in amino acids: CASSLSPSRNTIYF. DNA for the CDR3: TGTGCCAGCAGCTTGTCCCCCAGTAGAAACACCATATATTTT.

The chain links TRBV30 to TRBJ1-1; 11 bases map to TRBD1. J gave up 10 bases and V 2 bases, and 9 bases lay outside the gene matches. CDR1 and CDR2 (germline): GTSNPN, SVGIG (reference sequence). The CDR3 extends over 14 amino acids. CDR3 protein: CAWSTAGQGGSAFF. DNA of the CDR3: TGTGCCTGGAGTACCGCGGGACAGGGGGGCTCAGCTTTCTTT.

This sequence joins TRBV24-1 and TRBJ2-3, with 12 bases fitting TRBD2. Trimming at V came to 4 bases and at J to 2 bases, leaving 6 bases not matched to a gene. The germline V gene has CDR1 KGHDR and CDR2 SFDVKD. The CDR3 consists of 17 residues. The CDR3 DNA sequence: TGTGCCACCAGTGACCCTAGCGGGAGGGGATTCACAGATACGCAGTATTTT. It yields the protein CATSDPSGRGFTDTQYF.

The chain is built from TRBV11-3 and TRBJ2-3; TRBD2 aligns across 13 bases. Germline assignment: CDR1 SGHNT and CDR2 YENEEA. The CDR3 contains 15 residues. The V gene end was trimmed by 5 bases and the J gene end by 6 bases; junction bases not matched to a gene: 5. CDR3 sequence (DNA): TGTGCCAGCAGCCCGGGGACTAGCGGGGCGGATACGCAGTATTTT. Residues: CASSPGTSGADTQYF. The variable domain in full, completed from reference TRBV11-3 and TRBJ2-3, reads EAGVVQSPRYKIIEKKQPVAFWCNPISGHNTLYWYLQNLGQGPELLIRYENEEAVDDSQLPKDRFSAERLKGVDSTLKIQPAELGDSAVYLCASSPGTSGADTQYFGPGTRLTVL.

The rearrangement uses TRBV4-2 and TRBJ1-2; 8 nucleotides match TRBD1. Germline CDR1 reads LGHNA; CDR2 reads YNFKEQ. The CDR3 has 13 residues. Trimming removed 6 bases from V and 2 bases from J; junction bases left unmatched: 2. This chain's CDR3 is CASSRDRNYGYTF. DNA of the CDR3: TGTGCCAGCAGTCGGGACAGGAACTATGGCTACACCTTC.

The CDR3 region is CASSPEPLLAGVTEQYF. CDR3 bases: TGTGCCAGCTCACCAGAACCCCTCCTAGCGGGAGTAACCGAGCAGTACTTC. The V gene is TRBV18, the J gene TRBJ2-7; TRBD2 matches at 10 bases. V trimming: 2 bases; J trimming: 6 bases; junction bases outside the gene matches: 13. The germline CDR1 and CDR2 sequences are KGHSH and LQKENI. This CDR3 is 17 amino acids long.

This chain uses TRBV19 with TRBJ2-2; possibly TRBD1 for D (5 bases). This CDR3 comprises 15 residues. Germline lookup yields CDR1 LNHDA and CDR2 SQIVND (reference sequence). Trimming cost V 4 bases and J 7 bases, with 16 bases left between them. CDR3 in DNA: TGTGCCAGTAGTAATCTTGGCAGGGATAGCGGGGAGCTGTTTTTT. Protein sequence: CASSNLGRDSGELFF.

The chain recombines TRBV19 with TRBJ2-3; 7 nucleotides match TRBD1. This CDR3 comprises 14 residues. Germline CDR1 is LNHDA and CDR2 is SQIVND (reference sequence). V was clipped by 3 bases and J by 8 bases; unmatched bases: 8. CDR3 in DNA: TGTGCCAGTAGTATGGAACAGGGGTTTGCTACGCAGTATTTT. This encodes CASSMEQGFATQYF.

V and J are TRBV16 and TRBJ2-7, with 13 bases aligning to TRBD2. CDR3 length equals 20 residues. V was pared by 5 bases and J by 0 bases, with 16 bases of the junction left unmatched. CDR1 is KGHSY, CDR2 FQNENV, per germline. CDR3 bases: TGTGCCAGCAGCTATCTCCCGGGACTAGCGGGAAAGATAAGCTCCTACGAGCAGTACTTC. Protein sequence: CASSYLPGLAGKISSYEQYF.

The rearrangement links TRBV5-4 to TRBJ2-7, with D possibly matching TRBD2 (5 bases). V gave up 4 bases and J gave up 5 bases, with 13 bases separating them. The CDR3 has 13 amino acids. Germline V lookup: CDR1 SGHNT, CDR2 YYREEE (reference sequence). CDR3 in DNA: TGTGCCAGCAGCCTCCGACCCGGGGACGAGCAGTACTTC. This encodes CASSLRPGDEQYF.

J is TRBJ1-5 and V is TRBV6-1; 9 bases are shared with TRBD1. Looked up from germline, CDR1 is MNHNS and CDR2 is SASEGT. Trimming removed 4 bases from V and 6 bases from J; junction bases left unmatched: 10. This CDR3 has 16 residues. The CDR3 DNA follows: TGTGCCAGCAGTGGGGGCCCAACAGGGGGCTTTCAGCCCCAGCATTTT. Translating it yields CASSGGPTGGFQPQHF.

The chain employs TRBV30 and TRBJ1-5; 7 nucleotides line up with TRBD1. V lost 4 bases, J lost 3 bases, and 6 bases stayed unmatched. This CDR3 is 14 amino acids long. Per the germline V gene, CDR1 is GTSNPN and CDR2 is SVGIG (reference sequence). The CDR3 sequence is CAWNTGVSNQPQHF. The DNA of the CDR3 is TGTGCCTGGAATACAGGGGTCTCCAATCAGCCCCAGCATTTT.

The CDR3 nucleotides are TGTGCCAGCAGCTTAGGACACGACACCGGGGAGCTGTTTTTT. This sequence encodes CASSLGHDTGELFF. This rearrangement joins TRBV7-8 to TRBJ2-2, with D unresolved. The germline V gene encodes CDR1 SGHVS and CDR2 FQNEAQ. With 1 base removed from V and 3 bases from J, the gap between germline ends came to 6 bases. This CDR3 contains 14 residues.

The genes are TRBV4-2 and TRBJ1-6, with no clear D. Germline V gene data show CDR1 as LGHNA and CDR2 as YNFKEQ. The CDR3 spans 16 residues. V lost 0 bases and J 7 bases, leaving 13 bases between the germline ends. The CDR3 loop is CASSQDSGSGNSPLHF. The CDR3 region has the DNA TGTGCCAGCAGCCAAGATTCCGGGTCGGGGAATTCACCCCTCCACTTT.